A single sample is the source of the 26 T cell receptor beta chains below, sequenced in a study of blood T cell repertoires in COVID-19. Using immunoSEQ multiplex PCR, the repertoire was profiled, and TCRdb retains in-frame clones only, with some absent. The sample records approximately 250,000 clones, around 88% being singletons. The specimen sequenced was PBMCs or T cells enriched from blood (not recorded which). The receptors stem from a woman in her twenties or thirties who had recovered from COVID-19.

V gene TRBV7-6 combines with J gene TRBJ1-4; no reliable D call. From germline, CDR1 is SGHVS and CDR2 FNYEAQ. Trimming took off 3 bases at V and 8 bases at J, with 19 bases between the two ends. The CDR3 runs 16 residues. The CDR3 spells CASSFSRTPMGEKLFF. The CDR3 DNA is TGTGCCAGCAGCTTTAGCCGGACTCCTATGGGCGAAAAACTGTTTTTT.

Worth noting for this clone: This same CDR3 is encoded by further DNA sequences in the sample. The chain combines TRBV18 with TRBJ1-5, with no clear D. The CDR3 spans 13 residues. The V end was cut by 2 bases, the J end by 2 bases, with 4 bases between. CDR1 KGHSH and CDR2 LQKENI come from the germline V gene. CDR3 protein: CASSPGRNQPQHF. CDR3 DNA sequence: TGTGCCAGCTCACCAGGGCGCAATCAGCCCCAGCATTTT.

CDR3 sequence: CASSHGLAMETQYF. The CDR3 nucleotides read TGTGCCAGCAGCCACGGACTAGCGATGGAGACCCAGTACTTC. The chain carries TRBV5-4 and TRBJ2-5, with TRBD2 matching 9 bases. Trimming removed 4 bases from V and 5 bases from J; junction bases left unmatched: 6. CDR3 length: 14 amino acids. The germline gives CDR1 SGHNT, CDR2 YYREEE (reference sequence).

A single count supports this clone. The rearrangement links TRBV3-1 (or the pseudogene TRBV3-2) to TRBJ2-5; D may be TRBD1 (6 bases). Germline V lookup: CDR1 LGHDT, CDR2 YNNKEL (reference sequence). Trimming left V 8 bases short and J 1 base short, with 14 bases between. The CDR3 extends over 14 amino acids. This CDR3 reads CASQPRDIQETQYF. The CDR3 DNA sequence: TGTGCCAGCCAACCCCGGGACATCCAAGAGACCCAGTACTTC.

This clone was seen only once. The J gene is TRBJ1-4, the V gene TRBV14, with no clear D. This CDR3 comprises 15 residues. The germline V and J ends were trimmed by 1 base and 4 bases, with 10 bases remaining between them. The germline CDR1 and CDR2 sequences are SGHDN and FVKESK. The CDR3 DNA sequence: TGTGCCAGCAGCCAAGTGCACGGTTTTAATGAAAAACTGTTTTTT. Protein product: CASSQVHGFNEKLFF.

The chain couples TRBV12-3 or TRBV12-4 to TRBJ1-4; the match to TRBD1 covers 7 bases. This CDR3 has 13 residues. V shed 6 bases, J shed 5 bases, and the junction held 3 bases outside the gene matches. CDR3 nucleotide sequence: TGTGCCAGCAGCGGACAGGCGAATGAAAAACTGTTTTTT. This sequence encodes CASSGQANEKLFF.

The rearrangement joins TRBV9 to TRBJ2-1; perhaps TRBD2 as D (5 bases). Trimming shortened V by 0 bases and J by 2 bases, and 9 bases separated the two germline ends. The length of the CDR3 is 15 residues. Germline assignment: CDR1 SGDLS and CDR2 YYNGEE. CDR3 DNA sequence: TGTGCCAGCAGCGTAGAGAGGGTCCCCTACAATGAGCAGTTCTTC. This sequence encodes CASSVERVPYNEQFF. The whole variable domain, filled in from reference TRBV9 and TRBJ2-1, reads DSGVTQTPKHLITATGQRVTLRCSPRSGDLSVYWYQQSLDQGLQFLIQYYNGEERAKGNILERFSAQQFPDLHSELNLSSLELGDSALYFCASSVERVPYNEQFFGPGTRLTVL.

The genes are TRBV5-1 and TRBJ2-1, with D unclear. The CDR3 loop spans 17 amino acids. V was pared by 0 bases and J by 0 bases, with 13 bases between. Looked up from germline, CDR1 is SGHRS and CDR2 is YFSETQ. The CDR3 region is CASSLGSVADSYNEQFF. In DNA form, the CDR3 reads TGCGCCAGCAGCTTGGGATCGGTTGCGGACTCCTACAATGAGCAGTTCTTC.

This clone appeared a few times. This rearrangement joins TRBV30 to TRBJ1-5; 12 bases are a match to TRBD1. CDR3 length: 13 residues. Germline CDR1 is GTSNPN and CDR2 is SVGIG (reference sequence). The ends lost 7 bases at V and 5 bases at J; junction bases unmatched: 3. The CDR3 DNA reads TGTGCCTTTGGGACAGGGGGCGATCAGCCCCAGCATTTT. It encodes CAFGTGGDQPQHF.

The chain carries TRBV7-9 and TRBJ2-2, with D possibly TRBD1 on 6 matching bases. CDR3 length: 15 amino acids. Germline lookup yields CDR1 SEHNR and CDR2 FQNEAQ (reference sequence). V shed 0 bases and J shed 6 bases, with 11 bases lying between them. The CDR3 DNA sequence: TGTGCCAGCAGCTTAGCGAACAGGGTTGCCGGGGAGCTGTTTTTT. Translating it yields CASSLANRVAGELFF.

The chain links TRBV20-1 to TRBJ2-1; tentative D call: TRBD2 (5 bases). V was trimmed by 3 bases and J by 7 bases, leaving 10 bases between them. This CDR3 has 12 amino acids. Germline values: CDR1 DFQATT, CDR2 SNEGSKA (reference sequence). The CDR3 protein is CSASGPGNEQFF. The CDR3 bases are TGCAGTGCTAGTGGGCCGGGGAATGAGCAGTTCTTC.

V usage is TRBV7-9 and J usage is TRBJ2-1; D is undetermined. This CDR3 comprises 11 residues. V was clipped by 3 bases and J by 10 bases, with 7 bases between them. Germline V gene lookup returns CDR1 SEHNR and CDR2 FQNEAQ (reference sequence). This chain's CDR3 is CASSFAGEQFF. The DNA for the CDR3 is TGTGCCAGCAGCTTCGCCGGGGAGCAGTTCTTC.

CDR3 coding DNA: TGTGCCAGCAGACTGGGAGCTAGCGGGAGGACGGATGAGCAGTTCTTC. It codes for CASRLGASGRTDEQFF. The chain combines TRBV7-6 with TRBJ2-1, with 11 bases identical to TRBD2. V was pared by 6 bases and J by 8 bases, with 12 bases of the junction left unmatched. CDR3 size: 16 residues. Germline V lookup: CDR1 SGHVS, CDR2 FNYEAQ.

The chain carries TRBV4-3 and TRBJ2-1; 11 bases map to TRBD2. Unmatched junction bases numbered 18, after V lost 4 bases and J lost 10 bases. Germline V lookup: CDR1 LGHNA, CDR2 YSLEER. CDR3 size: 18 residues. The CDR3 spells CASSPYLILAGGPEEQFF. CDR3 DNA: TGCGCCAGCAGCCCGTACCTGATTCTAGCGGGAGGACCCGAGGAGCAGTTCTTC.

The chain links TRBV9 to TRBJ2-1; 8 bases map to TRBD2. This CDR3 comprises 16 residues. The germline CDR1 and CDR2 sequences are SGDLS and YYNGEE. Trimming took 3 bases from V and 7 from J; bases not matched to a gene: 12. The CDR3 reads CASSADPAGVRNEQFF. The CDR3 region has the DNA TGTGCCAGCAGCGCCGATCCAGCGGGAGTCAGGAATGAGCAGTTCTTC. The whole variable domain, filled in from reference TRBV9 and TRBJ2-1, reads DSGVTQTPKHLITATGQRVTLRCSPRSGDLSVYWYQQSLDQGLQFLIQYYNGEERAKGNILERFSAQQFPDLHSELNLSSLELGDSALYFCASSADPAGVRNEQFFGPGTRLTVL.

The chain joins TRBV7-2 to TRBJ1-1, with a possible D match to TRBD1 (6 bases). V dropped 4 bases and J dropped 1 base, with 19 bases sitting between them. This CDR3 spans 17 amino acids. Per the germline V gene, CDR1 is SGHTA and CDR2 is FQGNSA. The CDR3 DNA follows: TGTGCCAGCAGCTCCTACTATTATAGGACAGAGAACACTGAAGCTTTCTTT. It specifies CASSSYYYRTENTEAFF.

The genes are TRBV20-1 and TRBJ2-3; the D gene is possibly TRBD2 (5 bases). CDR1 and CDR2 from the germline V gene are DFQATT and SNEGSKA (reference sequence). Trimming took 3 bases from V and 0 from J, leaving 25 bases between them. The CDR3 has 19 amino acids. The CDR3 loop is CSASEAGLAAVKSTDTQYF. CDR3 DNA sequence: TGCAGTGCTAGTGAAGCCGGCCTAGCCGCGGTTAAAAGCACAGATACGCAGTATTTT.

V and J are TRBV6-1 and TRBJ2-1, with D possibly TRBD2 on 5 matching bases. Germline V CDR1 and CDR2: MNHNS, SASEGT. Trimming pared 4 bases from V and 5 bases from J, leaving 18 bases between. The CDR3 spans 16 residues. DNA for the CDR3: TGTGCCAGCAGTGTCCGGAGGCGGGCCGGCCACAATGAGCAGTTCTTC. Translating it yields CASSVRRRAGHNEQFF.

This clone appeared a single time. The chain is built from TRBV5-1 and TRBJ2-3, with D unclear. The CDR3 has 15 amino acids. V gave up 1 base and J gave up 5 bases, with 14 bases separating them. CDR1 and CDR2 from the germline V gene are SGHRS and YFSETQ. The CDR3 here is CASSLKRLTEDTQYF. Written as DNA, the CDR3 is TGCGCCAGCAGCTTGAAGCGCCTTACCGAAGATACGCAGTATTTT.

This rearrangement joins TRBV7-2 to TRBJ2-4, with TRBD2 matching over 10 bases. CDR1 and CDR2 (germline): SGHTA, FQGNSA. With 5 bases clipped from V and 8 bases from J, the junction kept 18 bases outside the gene matches. The length of the CDR3 is 18 residues. The CDR3 coding sequence is TGTGCCAGCAGCGTATTAGCCACCCCTAGCGGGAGAGGGTACATTCAGTACTTC. Protein sequence: CASSVLATPSGRGYIQYF.

The chain combines TRBV18 with TRBJ2-2; TRBD1 matches at 9 bases. The J segment lost 6 bases and the V segment lost 0 bases, leaving 8 bases of the junction unmatched. Germline V gene sequence: CDR1 KGHSH, CDR2 LQKENI. The CDR3 consists of 17 residues. The CDR3 sequence: CASSPPAGTGLAGELFF. The CDR3, as DNA: TGTGCCAGCTCACCACCGGCCGGGACAGGGCTTGCCGGGGAGCTGTTTTTT.

The rearrangement links TRBV4-2 to TRBJ2-1, with 11 bases lining up with TRBD2. Losses at the gene ends were 0 bases for V and 2 bases for J; bases not matched to a gene: 6. CDR1 and CDR2 (germline): LGHNA, YNFKEQ. CDR3 length: 18 residues. The CDR3 spells CASSQDLVAGGPYNEQFF. CDR3 bases: TGTGCCAGCAGCCAAGATCTGGTAGCGGGAGGGCCCTACAATGAGCAGTTCTTC.

The rearrangement uses TRBV7-2 and TRBJ1-1; D is possibly TRBD1 (5 bases). CDR3 length: 13 residues. The V gene lost 2 bases and the J gene lost 3 bases, with 7 bases spanning the gap. Germline V lookup: CDR1 SGHTA, CDR2 FQGNSA. CDR3 DNA sequence: TGTGCCAGCAGCTTACAGGGTTACACTGAAGCTTTCTTT. Translated: CASSLQGYTEAFF.

V usage is TRBV7-2 and J usage is TRBJ1-1; the D gene is possibly TRBD1 (6 bases). The germline V gene encodes CDR1 SGHTA and CDR2 FQGNSA. With 5 bases removed from V and 0 bases from J, the gap between germline ends came to 13 bases. This CDR3 contains 15 residues. DNA for the CDR3: TGTGCCAGCAGCCCGGACGGGGACATGAACACTGAAGCTTTCTTT. Translated, it gives CASSPDGDMNTEAFF. The entire variable domain, with the rest obtained from reference TRBV7-2 and TRBJ1-1, is as follows: GAGVSQSPSNKVTEKGKDVELRCDPISGHTALYWYRQSLGQGLEFLIYFQGNSAPDKSGLPSDRFSAERTGGSVSTLTIQRTQQEDSAVYLCASSPDGDMNTEAFFGQGTRLTVV.

This chain uses TRBV18 with TRBJ2-7; TRBD2 matches 7 bases. V trimming: 2 bases; J trimming: 0 bases; junction bases outside the gene matches: 7. The germline V gene has CDR1 KGHSH and CDR2 LQKENI. The CDR3 is made up of 16 amino acids. The CDR3 DNA reads TGTGCCAGCTCACCAGTCCGGACTAGGAGCTCCTACGAGCAGTACTTC. Its translation: CASSPVRTRSSYEQYF.

J is TRBJ1-5 and V is TRBV10-3, with no clear D. Germline-derived CDR1 and CDR2 are ENHRY and SYGVKD. V gave up 6 bases and J gave up 2 bases, with 11 bases separating them. The CDR3 extends over 14 amino acids. CDR3 protein: CAISSDPGNQPQHF. CDR3 sequence (DNA): TGTGCCATCAGCTCCGATCCAGGCAATCAGCCCCAGCATTTT.